This T cell receptor (beta chain) was recorded in a study of OX40 agonist ivuxolimab in advanced cancers. Overall study context: Partial responses were achieved by three patients: one hepatocellular carcinoma, two cutaneous melanoma. General study points: Some patients without response likewise showed low normalized clonal expansion.

Clones were read by immunoSEQ multiplex PCR, and TCRdb kept only the in-frame ones, dropping some. The sample consists of tens of thousands of clones, around 90% of them appearing once. This clone was seen once. The antigen is not known. Autoimmune disease history or systemic immunosuppression led to patient exclusion. Sequencing was performed on CD4+ or CD8+ T cells sorted from blood, taken in a trial of the OX40 agonist ivuxolimab. This receptor was taken from an adult with an advanced solid tumor such as melanoma, head and neck, liver or kidney cancer.

CDR3 sequence (DNA): TGCGCCAGCAGCAAGACTAGCGGGAGGGATACGCAGTATTTT. Translating gives CASSKTSGRDTQYF. The chain has TRBV5-1 and TRBJ2-3; 13 bases fit TRBD2. The CDR3 totals 14 residues. CDR1 and CDR2 from the germline V gene are SGHRS and YFSETQ. Trimming cost V 4 bases and J 6 bases; bases outside gene matches: 2.